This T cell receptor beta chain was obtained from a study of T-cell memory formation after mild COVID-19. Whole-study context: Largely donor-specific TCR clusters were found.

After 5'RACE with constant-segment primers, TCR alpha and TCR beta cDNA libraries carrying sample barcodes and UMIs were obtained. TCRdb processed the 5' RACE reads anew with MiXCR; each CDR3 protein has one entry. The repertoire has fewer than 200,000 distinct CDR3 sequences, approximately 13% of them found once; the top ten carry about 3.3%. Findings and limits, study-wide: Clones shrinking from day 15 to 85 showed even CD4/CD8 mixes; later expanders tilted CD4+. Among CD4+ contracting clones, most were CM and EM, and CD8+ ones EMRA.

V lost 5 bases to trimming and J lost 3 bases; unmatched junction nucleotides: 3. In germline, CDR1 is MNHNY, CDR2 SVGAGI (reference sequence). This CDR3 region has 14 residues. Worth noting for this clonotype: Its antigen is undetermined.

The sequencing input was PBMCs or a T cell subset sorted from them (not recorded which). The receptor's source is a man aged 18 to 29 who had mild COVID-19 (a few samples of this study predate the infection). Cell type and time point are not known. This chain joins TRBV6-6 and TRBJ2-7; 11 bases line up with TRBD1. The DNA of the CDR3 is TGTGCCAGCAGTGCGGACAGGGGGCTCTACGAGCAGTACTTC. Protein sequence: CASSADRGLYEQYF.